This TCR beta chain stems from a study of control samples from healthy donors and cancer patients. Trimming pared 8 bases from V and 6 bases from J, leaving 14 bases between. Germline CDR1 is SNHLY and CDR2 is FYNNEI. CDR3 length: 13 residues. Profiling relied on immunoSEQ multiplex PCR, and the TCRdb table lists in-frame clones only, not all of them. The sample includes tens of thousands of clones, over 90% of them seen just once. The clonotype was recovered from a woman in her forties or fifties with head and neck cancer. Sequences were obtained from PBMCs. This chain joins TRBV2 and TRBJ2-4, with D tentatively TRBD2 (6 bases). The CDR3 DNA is TGTGCCAGCTTTACTAGCTCAGGAAACATTCAGTACTTC. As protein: CASFTSSGNIQYF.